The present T cell receptor (beta chain) was sequenced within a study of T cell responses to AZD1222 COVID-19 vaccine. As to this clone: Its antigen is still unknown.

This CDR3 contains 16 residues. Germline-derived CDR1 and CDR2 are SGHTA and FQGNSA. Germline trimming cut 1 base from V and 6 bases from J; bases unmatched to any gene: 12. Profiling relied on immunoSEQ multiplex PCR, and the TCRdb table lists in-frame clones only, not all of them. The sample carries around 200,000 clones, around 88% recorded once. Study results and caveats: Spike-specific TCR depth and breadth grew after two AZD1222 doses. Among AZD1222 vaccinees, only five or six were seropositive at baseline.

The rearrangement joins TRBV7-2 to TRBJ2-7; 7 nucleotides align to TRBD1. This TCR derives from an adult in good health. The sequencing used peripheral blood, collected on day 0 of AZD1222 vaccination. The CDR3 DNA reads TGTGCCAGCAGCTTAGTCTGGGACAGTGAGGATGGCGAGCAGTACTTC. Protein product: CASSLVWDSEDGEQYF. The full variable domain, in which reference TRBV7-2 and TRBJ2-7 provide the parts outside the CDR3, is GAGVSQSPSNKVTEKGKDVELRCDPISGHTALYWYRQSLGQGLEFLIYFQGNSAPDKSGLPSDRFSAERTGGSVSTLTIQRTQQEDSAVYLCASSLVWDSEDGEQYFGPGTRLTVT.